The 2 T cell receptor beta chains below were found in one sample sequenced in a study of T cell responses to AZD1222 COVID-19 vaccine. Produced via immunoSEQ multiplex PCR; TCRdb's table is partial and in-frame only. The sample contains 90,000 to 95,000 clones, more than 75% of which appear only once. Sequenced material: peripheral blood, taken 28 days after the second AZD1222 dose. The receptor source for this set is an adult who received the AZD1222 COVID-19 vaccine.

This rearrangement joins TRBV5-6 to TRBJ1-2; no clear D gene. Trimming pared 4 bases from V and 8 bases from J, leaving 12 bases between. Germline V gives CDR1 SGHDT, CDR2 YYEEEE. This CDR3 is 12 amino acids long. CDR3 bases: TGTGCCAGCAGCATGCCCAATGGAGGCTACACCTTC. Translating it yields CASSMPNGGYTF.

The CDR3 spells CASNEGQGATEAFF. CDR3 DNA sequence: TGTGCCAGCAACGAGGGACAGGGGGCTACTGAAGCTTTCTTT. The chain links TRBV7-2 to TRBJ1-1; 12 bases align to TRBD1. The CDR3 runs 14 residues. V was pared by 7 bases and J by 5 bases, with 5 bases of the junction left unmatched. CDR1 and CDR2 (germline): SGHTA, FQGNSA.